This TCR beta chain was obtained from a study of T cells after yellow fever vaccination. Overall study findings and caveats: The secondary response showed a weaker magnitude and a faster peak, day 5 versus 15. Abundant contaminating clonotypes from the bulk population could appear in FACS-sorted repertoires. Reappearing after the booster were most of the clones from primary vaccination (roughly 95% CD4, 88% CD8).

Notes on this clonotype: No antigen is known for it.

The CDR3 covers 15 residues. V was pared by 4 bases and J by 7 bases, with 10 bases of the junction left unmatched. Germline assignment: CDR1 LNHDA and CDR2 SQIVND (reference sequence). A process of 5'RACE template switching, which added a universal primer site and UMIs, was used to make TCR cDNA. MiXCR, run by TCRdb on the 5' RACE reads, gives a single entry per CDR3 protein. The sample holds 610,000 or so distinct CDR3 sequences; around an eighth are singletons and the top ten take just under 15%. The TCR sequence derives from a man aged 30 to 39 who received the YFV17D yellow fever vaccine. Sequenced material: PBMCs, taken on the day of the yellow fever booster vaccination. V usage is TRBV19 and J usage is TRBJ1-2, with 9 bases aligning to TRBD1. CDR3 sequence reads: CASSTNAGTGIGYTF. The CDR3 DNA reads as TGTGCCAGTAGTACGAACGCCGGGACAGGGATTGGCTACACCTTC.